This paragraph reports one T cell receptor beta chain. V shed 2 bases and J shed 8 bases, with 19 bases lying between them. In germline, CDR1 is MNHEY, CDR2 SVGEGT. This CDR3 is built from 17 residues. Patients at the Seattle site were enrolled during active infection and followed longitudinally. In the authors' methods: Reference gene primer amplification yielded estimated nucleated cell counts. Libraries were prepared by immunoSEQ multiplex PCR; TCRdb keeps only in-frame clonotypes and omits some of them. That table is the source of V, J and clone size, and D and trimming were worked out from the DNA. In the table there are a few hundred thousand clones, about 90% of which are singletons. This entry comes from a study of blood T cell repertoires in COVID-19. Study in general: COVID-19 samples from acute and convalescent phases originated in the United States, Italy and Spain. The analysed material was cDNA or gDNA that came from T cells, B-cell-depleted T cells, or PBMCs.

The sample comprised peripheral blood. The V gene is TRBV6-2 or TRBV6-3, the J gene TRBJ1-6; D might be TRBD1 (5 bases). The TCR sequence derives from a woman in her twenties or thirties with COVID-19, enrolled during active disease. The CDR3: CASSYTPFRGMDSPLHF. Here the CDR3 DNA reads TGTGCCAGCAGTTACACACCTTTTAGGGGTATGGATTCACCCCTCCACTTT.